These 17 T cell receptor beta chains came from one sample sequenced in a study of cytomegalovirus exposure and HLA in healthy donors (dated by TCRdb to about 2017). The library was produced with the immunoSEQ multiplex PCR assay. A mixture of 60 forward primers for TCR Vbeta segments and 13 reverse primers for TCR Jbeta segments was used in the multiplex PCR. As stored in TCRdb, this immuneACCESS dataset retains in-frame rearrangements with V and J assigned. A fraction of the clones does not appear; measured against another copy, unresolved V genes explain less than half of the discrepancy, and the remainder lacks a known reason. The sample has roughly 89,000 clones on record, 80% to 90% of them singletons. The ten largest make up over 1.5% of the sample. The sample taken for sequencing was PBMCs. The receptor source for this set is a woman in her twenties or thirties in good health and CMV-seronegative.

The J gene is TRBJ2-1, the V gene TRBV30; 8 bases agree with TRBD2. CDR3 size: 16 residues. V was pared by 6 bases and J by 1 base, with 11 bases of the junction left unmatched. Germline V CDR1 and CDR2: GTSNPN, SVGIG (reference sequence). CDR3 in amino acids: CACQAGALGSYNEQFF. CDR3 nucleotides: TGTGCCTGTCAAGCGGGAGCATTGGGGTCCTACAATGAGCAGTTCTTC. Looking up the rest from reference TRBV30 and TRBJ2-1 gives the full variable domain: SQTIHQWPATLVQPVGSPLSLECTVEGTSNPNLYWYRQAAGRGLQLLFYSVGIGQISSEVPQNLSASRPQDRQFILSSKKLLLSDSGFYLCACQAGALGSYNEQFFGPGTRLTVL.

This clone occurred once. This rearrangement joins TRBV6-5 to TRBJ2-7; 8 nucleotides agree with TRBD1. CDR3 size: 15 residues. The germline V gene encodes CDR1 MNHEY and CDR2 SVGAGI. J gave up 3 bases and V 6 bases, and 10 bases lay outside the gene matches. This CDR3 reads CASSPAGGADYEQYF. Written as DNA, the CDR3 is TGTGCCAGCAGCCCTGCAGGGGGCGCTGACTACGAGCAGTACTTC.

V usage is TRBV14 and J usage is TRBJ1-2; 8 nucleotides agree with TRBD1. J gave up 2 bases and V 0 bases, and 11 bases lay outside the gene matches. Germline V gives CDR1 SGHDN, CDR2 FVKESK. The CDR3 is 18 amino acids. CDR3 in amino acids: CASSQEGPDRALNYGYTF. The CDR3 bases are TGTGCCAGCAGCCAAGAGGGACCGGACAGGGCGCTCAACTATGGCTACACCTTC. Combining the CDR3 with reference TRBV14 and TRBJ1-2 gives the whole variable domain EAGVTQFPSHSVIEKGQTVTLRCDPISGHDNLYWYRRVMGKEIKFLLHFVKESKQDESGMPNNRFLAERTGGTYSTLKVQPAELEDSGVYFCASSQEGPDRALNYGYTFGSGTRLTVV.

The rearrangement links TRBV27 to TRBJ1-5; TRBD1 matches 8 bases. Germline-derived CDR1 and CDR2 are MNHEY and SMNVEV (reference sequence). The J segment lost 7 bases and the V segment lost 5 bases, leaving 7 bases of the junction unmatched. The length of the CDR3 is 14 residues. Written as DNA, the CDR3 is TGTGCCAGCAGTACCACAGGGGGGCGGCAGCCCCAGCATTTT. This gives the protein CASSTTGGRQPQHF.

The chain combines TRBV6-6 with TRBJ2-1, with 8 nucleotides matching TRBD1. J gave up 7 bases and V 2 bases, and 1 base lay outside the gene matches. The CDR3 is 13 residues long. Germline CDR1 reads MNHNY; CDR2 reads SVGAGI (reference sequence). The CDR3 loop reads CASSYRQGNEQFF. In nucleotides, the CDR3 is TGTGCCAGCAGTTACAGACAGGGGAATGAGCAGTTCTTC.

The chain has TRBV19 and TRBJ2-1, with 9 bases aligning to TRBD2. The CDR3 is 14 amino acids. V dropped 4 bases and J dropped 6; count of bases not matched to a gene: 4. Germline V gives CDR1 LNHDA, CDR2 SQIVND (reference sequence). The CDR3 loop is CASSTSGISNEQFF. As DNA, the CDR3 is TGTGCCAGTAGTACTAGCGGGATTAGCAATGAGCAGTTCTTC. Drawing the rest from reference TRBV19 and TRBJ2-1, the complete variable domain is DGGITQSPKYLFRKEGQNVTLSCEQNLNHDAMYWYRQDPGQGLRLIYYSQIVNDFQKGDIAEGYSVSREKKESFPLTVTSAQKNPTAFYLCASSTSGISNEQFFGPGTRLTVL.

This clone was detected once. This chain uses TRBV6-1 with TRBJ1-2, with a tentative D call TRBD1 (5 bases). CDR1 and CDR2 (germline): MNHNS, SASEGT. This CDR3 comprises 13 residues. The V and J ends lost 2 bases and 6 bases respectively, with 10 bases between them. Written as DNA, the CDR3 is TGTGCCAGCAGTGAAAACAGGTCAAATGGCTACACCTTC. It is translated as CASSENRSNGYTF.

The chain carries TRBV27 and TRBJ1-4, with D possibly TRBD1 on 5 matching bases. The germline CDR1 and CDR2 sequences are MNHEY and SMNVEV (reference sequence). Trimming took 8 bases from V and 4 from J, leaving 8 bases between them. The CDR3 extends over 12 amino acids. This CDR3 reads CASGAFNEKLFF. As DNA, the CDR3 is TGTGCCAGCGGGGCCTTTAATGAAAAACTGTTTTTT.

As regards this clone: Different DNA sequences within this sample yield the same CDR3. This chain uses TRBV5-1 with TRBJ2-7; 11 positions match TRBD2. Trimming at V came to 4 bases and at J to 2 bases, leaving 5 bases not matched to a gene. This CDR3 has 15 residues. The germline V gene has CDR1 SGHRS and CDR2 YFSETQ. CDR3 DNA: TGCGCCAGCAGCCCCGGACTAGCGGGCACCTACGAGCAGTACTTC. This gives the protein CASSPGLAGTYEQYF.

The chain is built from TRBV28 and TRBJ2-7; 13 bases align to TRBD2. Germline V gene data show CDR1 as MDHEN and CDR2 as SYDVKM. The CDR3 covers 14 residues. Trimming removed 6 bases from V and 7 bases from J; junction bases left unmatched: 6. Here the CDR3 reads CASSSPGLAGEQYF. CDR3 in DNA: TGTGCCAGCAGCTCACCGGGACTAGCGGGAGAGCAGTACTTC.

The V and J genes are TRBV11-2 and TRBJ2-3; a weak D match, TRBD1 (5 bases). The ends were cut back, 3 bases at V and 2 bases at J, with 18 bases in the middle. This CDR3 is built from 17 residues. The V gene's germline CDR1 is SGHAT and CDR2 FQNNGV. Here the CDR3 reads CASSFSRAKGHTDTQYF. The CDR3 DNA is TGTGCCAGCAGCTTTTCCAGGGCTAAGGGGCACACAGATACGCAGTATTTT.

This chain connects TRBV4-2 to TRBJ2-7, with a tentative D call TRBD2 (5 bases). The CDR3 contains 14 residues. Per the germline V gene, CDR1 is LGHNA and CDR2 is YNFKEQ. V was clipped by 3 bases and J by 2 bases, with 11 bases between them. In nucleotides, the CDR3 is TGTGCCAGCAGCCATACGGACGGGGCCTACGAGCAGTACTTC. Translated, it gives CASSHTDGAYEQYF.

The chain couples TRBV19 to TRBJ1-4; 7 nucleotides align to TRBD1. The V gene end was trimmed by 7 bases and the J gene end by 8 bases; junction bases not matched to a gene: 10. The CDR3 extends over 14 amino acids. Per germline, CDR1 LNHDA and CDR2 SQIVND (reference sequence). In DNA, the CDR3 is TGTGCCAGTACGAACAGGGGTCGGAACGAAAAACTGTTTTTT. Residues: CASTNRGRNEKLFF. Full variable domain (missing parts from reference TRBV19 and TRBJ1-4): DGGITQSPKYLFRKEGQNVTLSCEQNLNHDAMYWYRQDPGQGLRLIYYSQIVNDFQKGDIAEGYSVSREKKESFPLTVTSAQKNPTAFYLCASTNRGRNEKLFFGSGTQLSVL.

This chain connects TRBV29-1 to TRBJ2-1, with D possibly TRBD1 on 5 matching bases. Trimming took off 4 bases at V and 8 bases at J, with 15 bases between the two ends. The V gene's germline CDR1 is SQVTM and CDR2 ANQGSEA. The CDR3 loop spans 13 amino acids. The DNA for the CDR3 is TGCAGCGTTGTTGAAGGGCTAGGGGATGAGCAGTTCTTC. It is translated as CSVVEGLGDEQFF.

The J gene is TRBJ2-2, the V gene TRBV30, with TRBD1 as a possible D gene (5 bases). V lost 2 bases and J 8 bases, leaving 9 bases between the germline ends. The CDR3 sequence is 12 residues long. Germline CDR1 is GTSNPN and CDR2 is SVGIG (reference sequence). DNA for the CDR3: TGTGCCTGGAGTACAGGTGGGGGGGAGCTGTTTTTT. It is translated as CAWSTGGGELFF.

This chain connects TRBV7-6 to TRBJ2-1, with TRBD2 matching over 8 bases. This CDR3 region has 14 residues. Germline-derived CDR1 and CDR2 are SGHVS and FNYEAQ. The ends lost 6 bases at V and 7 bases at J; junction bases unmatched: 8. The CDR3 DNA is TGTGCCAGCAGTCTCGGGGTAGCGGGGAATGAGCAGTTCTTC. It translates to CASSLGVAGNEQFF.

This clone has a single count. The chain is built from TRBV28 and TRBJ1-1; a possible D gene is TRBD1 (6 bases). The ends were cut back, 1 base at V and 6 bases at J, with 9 bases in the middle. The V gene's germline CDR1 is MDHEN and CDR2 SYDVKM. The CDR3 is made up of 13 amino acids. CDR3 residues: CASSLYWGPEAFF. The CDR3, as DNA: TGTGCCAGCAGTTTATATTGGGGGCCTGAAGCTTTCTTT.